The 5 T cell receptor beta chains in this list originate from one sample, sequenced in a study of blood T cell repertoires in COVID-19. Method: immunoSEQ multiplex PCR; TCRdb's copy keeps in-frame clones and lacks some. Among 150,000 or so clones listed, roughly 79% were seen once. Input material: peripheral blood. The receptors here all came from a human donor with acute or convalescent COVID-19. The donor label of this sample is uncertain.

The J gene is TRBJ1-6, the V gene TRBV30, with D possibly matching TRBD1 (6 bases). V shed 0 bases and J shed 14 bases, with 11 bases lying between them. Looked up from germline, CDR1 is GTSNPN and CDR2 is SVGIG (reference sequence). The CDR3 is 12 residues long. CDR3 DNA: TGTGCCTGGAGTGTGGAAGGGGACACCCTCCACTTT. Protein sequence: CAWSVEGDTLHF.

This sequence joins TRBV19 and TRBJ1-1; 8 bases are shared with TRBD1. CDR1 and CDR2 (germline): LNHDA, SQIVND (reference sequence). The CDR3 sequence is 15 residues long. With 5 bases clipped from V and 6 bases from J, the junction kept 11 bases outside the gene matches. This CDR3 is CASSAATGGEAEAFF. CDR3 in DNA: TGTGCCAGTAGTGCCGCCACAGGGGGGGAGGCTGAAGCTTTCTTT.

This sequence joins TRBV2 and TRBJ1-2; D is possibly TRBD1 (5 bases). Between the trimmed V and J ends, which lost 10 bases and 6 bases, there was a span of 21 bases. The CDR3 is made up of 14 amino acids. Germline V gene data show CDR1 as SNHLY and CDR2 as FYNNEI. CDR3 sequence reads: CATPGWGECDGYTF. The CDR3 DNA sequence: TGTGCCACCCCAGGGTGGGGGGAATGCGATGGCTACACCTTC.

The chain combines TRBV6-4 with TRBJ2-1, with 11 bases matching TRBD1. The CDR3 spans 15 residues. CDR1 and CDR2 from the germline V gene are MRHNA and SNTAGT. V trimming: 6 bases; J trimming: 3 bases; junction bases outside the gene matches: 4. CDR3 protein: CASSVGTGGYNEQFF. In DNA form, the CDR3 reads TGTGCCAGCAGCGTCGGGACAGGGGGCTACAATGAGCAGTTCTTC.

The chain uses TRBV7-9 and TRBJ1-2; maybe TRBD1 (5 bases). Per the germline V gene, CDR1 is SEHNR and CDR2 is FQNEAQ (reference sequence). There are 15 residues in the CDR3. V lost 5 bases, J lost 4 bases, and 17 bases lay in between. The CDR3 nucleotides are TGTGCCAGCAGCCCCGGGAGGGGCAGGCTCTATGGCTACACCTTC. It specifies CASSPGRGRLYGYTF.